Shown below are 9 T cell receptor beta chains from a single sample sequenced in a study of regulatory T cells in long-lasting Graves disease. With iRepertoire HTBI primers and Arm-PCR of CDR3 regions, TCR beta libraries were built. TCRdb passed the multiplex PCR reads through MiXCR, listing each CDR3 protein once. The table lists roughly 300,000 distinct CDR3 sequences, about 20% of them singletons, with 29% in the top ten. Described time point: persistent/refractory GD, antithyroid drugs over 5 years with positive TRAb. Construction of the TCR library relied on RNA isolated from PBMCs. The sample in question was peripheral blood mononuclear cells (PBMCs), obtained when the disease was refractory, from a patient treated with antithyroid drugs. These receptor sequences come from a female donor with Graves disease.

The genes are TRBV19 and TRBJ2-7; D gene unclear. The CDR3 totals 14 residues. Germline CDR1 reads LNHDA; CDR2 reads SQIVND (reference sequence). With 5 bases removed from V and 3 bases from J, the gap between germline ends came to 14 bases. CDR3 nucleotide sequence: TGTGCCAGTAGTGACGGCGTATCTCTCTACGAGCAGTACTTC. This translates into CASSDGVSLYEQYF.

The V gene is TRBV19, the J gene TRBJ1-5, with D perhaps assigned TRBD1 or TRBD2 (5 bases each). Near its end, the DNA agrees better with TRBJ2-3, so the J call may be wrong. The CDR3 extends over 13 amino acids. From germline, CDR1 is LNHDA and CDR2 SQIVND (reference sequence). The DNA of the CDR3 is TGTGCCAGTAGTATTTCGGGGAGACAGCCCCAGTATTTT. Translated: CASSISGRQPQYF.

As to this clonotype: A far larger clone differs by one base, so this is likely a read error. The chain is built from TRBV7-2 and TRBJ1-5; 8 bases fit TRBD1. After removal of 6 bases from V and 5 bases from J, the junction contained 9 bases not matched to a gene. The CDR3 covers 15 residues. CDR1 SGHTA and CDR2 FQGNSA come from the germline V gene. The CDR3 reads CASSRQGRGYQPQHF. CDR3 DNA: TGTGCCAGCAGTCGACAGGGGAGGGGCTATCAGCCCCAGCATTTT.

This clonotype was detected a few times. The CDR3 is CASSHIAGTYLAKNIQYF. CDR3 nucleotide sequence: TGCGCCAGCAGCCATATAGCCGGGACATACTTAGCCAAAAACATTCAGTACTTC. The V and J genes are TRBV4-1 and TRBJ2-4; D perhaps matches TRBD1 (6 bases). The CDR3 is made up of 18 amino acids. V was shortened by 3 bases and J by 0 bases, with 18 bases between the two germline ends. Germline CDR1 MGHRA, CDR2 YSYEKL.

On this clonotype itself: This may be a read error, as it is one base from a much larger clone. This chain joins TRBV27 and TRBJ1-2; TRBD1 aligns across 8 bases. This CDR3 has 12 amino acids. Trimming removed 2 bases from V and 10 bases from J; junction bases left unmatched: 3. Germline V lookup: CDR1 MNHEY, CDR2 SMNVEV (reference sequence). This CDR3 reads CASSLAGGVYTF. In nucleotides, the CDR3 is TGTGCCAGCAGTTTAGCAGGGGGCGTCTACACCTTC.

Notes on this clonotype: One end of the junction does not line up with germline, which may come from a read error. The chain joins TRBV7-6 to TRBJ2-5; D is perhaps TRBD2 (6 bases). Germline assignment: CDR1 SGHVS and CDR2 FNYEAQ. This CDR3 comprises 11 residues. CDR3 in DNA: TGTGCCAGCAGCTCTCCGGGACTCCTAAGCTTC. It specifies CASSSPGLLSF. The full variable domain, its missing parts supplied by reference TRBV7-6 and TRBJ2-5, is GAGVSQSPRYKVTKRGQDVALRCDPISGHVSLYWYRQALGQGPEFLTYFNYEAQQDKSGLPNDRFSAERPEGSISTLTIQRTEQRDSAMYRCASSSPGLLSFGPGTRLLVL.

The chain uses TRBV19 and TRBJ1-1, with D tentatively TRBD1 (6 bases). Germline V gene sequence: CDR1 LNHDA, CDR2 SQIVND (reference sequence). V was cut by 6 bases and J by 1 base, with 12 bases left in between. CDR3 length: 14 residues. This CDR3 reads CASRGATANTEAFF. The CDR3 DNA is TGTGCCAGTAGGGGGGCTACCGCGAACACTGAAGCTTTCTTT.

The V and J genes are TRBV19 and TRBJ2-3; 8 bases match TRBD2. V lost 11 bases to trimming and J lost 6 bases; unmatched junction nucleotides: 13. Germline CDR1 LNHDA, CDR2 SQIVND (reference sequence). The CDR3 consists of 14 residues. CDR3 bases: TGTGCCTCCCAGCGAGCGGGAGCTTCGGATACGCAGTATTTT. It yields the protein CASQRAGASDTQYF.

The V gene is TRBV4-3, the J gene TRBJ1-1; no clear D. V lost 0 bases and J 1 base, leaving 3 bases between the germline ends. Germline V gives CDR1 LGHNA, CDR2 YSLEER. The CDR3 has 13 amino acids. The CDR3 region has the DNA TGCGCCAGCAGCCAAGAGAGGAACACTGAAGCTTTCTTT. This codes for CASSQERNTEAFF.